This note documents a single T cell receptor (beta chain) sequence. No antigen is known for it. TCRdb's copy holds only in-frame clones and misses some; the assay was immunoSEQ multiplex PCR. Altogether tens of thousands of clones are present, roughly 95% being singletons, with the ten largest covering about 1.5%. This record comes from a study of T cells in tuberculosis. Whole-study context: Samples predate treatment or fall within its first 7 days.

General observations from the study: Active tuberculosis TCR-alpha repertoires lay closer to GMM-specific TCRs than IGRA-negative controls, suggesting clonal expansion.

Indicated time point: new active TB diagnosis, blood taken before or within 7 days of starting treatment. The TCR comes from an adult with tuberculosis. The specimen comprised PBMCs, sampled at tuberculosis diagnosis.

CDR3 sequence (DNA): TGTGCCAGCAGTGGTAGCGGGAGGGCCATTGAGCAGTTCTTC. The encoded protein is CASSGSGRAIEQFF. The V call is TRBV27, the J call TRBJ2-1; TRBD2 agrees at 11 bases. Germline loops: CDR1 MNHEY, CDR2 SMNVEV (reference sequence). V lost 5 bases, J lost 9 bases, and 6 bases stayed unmatched. The CDR3 is made up of 14 amino acids.